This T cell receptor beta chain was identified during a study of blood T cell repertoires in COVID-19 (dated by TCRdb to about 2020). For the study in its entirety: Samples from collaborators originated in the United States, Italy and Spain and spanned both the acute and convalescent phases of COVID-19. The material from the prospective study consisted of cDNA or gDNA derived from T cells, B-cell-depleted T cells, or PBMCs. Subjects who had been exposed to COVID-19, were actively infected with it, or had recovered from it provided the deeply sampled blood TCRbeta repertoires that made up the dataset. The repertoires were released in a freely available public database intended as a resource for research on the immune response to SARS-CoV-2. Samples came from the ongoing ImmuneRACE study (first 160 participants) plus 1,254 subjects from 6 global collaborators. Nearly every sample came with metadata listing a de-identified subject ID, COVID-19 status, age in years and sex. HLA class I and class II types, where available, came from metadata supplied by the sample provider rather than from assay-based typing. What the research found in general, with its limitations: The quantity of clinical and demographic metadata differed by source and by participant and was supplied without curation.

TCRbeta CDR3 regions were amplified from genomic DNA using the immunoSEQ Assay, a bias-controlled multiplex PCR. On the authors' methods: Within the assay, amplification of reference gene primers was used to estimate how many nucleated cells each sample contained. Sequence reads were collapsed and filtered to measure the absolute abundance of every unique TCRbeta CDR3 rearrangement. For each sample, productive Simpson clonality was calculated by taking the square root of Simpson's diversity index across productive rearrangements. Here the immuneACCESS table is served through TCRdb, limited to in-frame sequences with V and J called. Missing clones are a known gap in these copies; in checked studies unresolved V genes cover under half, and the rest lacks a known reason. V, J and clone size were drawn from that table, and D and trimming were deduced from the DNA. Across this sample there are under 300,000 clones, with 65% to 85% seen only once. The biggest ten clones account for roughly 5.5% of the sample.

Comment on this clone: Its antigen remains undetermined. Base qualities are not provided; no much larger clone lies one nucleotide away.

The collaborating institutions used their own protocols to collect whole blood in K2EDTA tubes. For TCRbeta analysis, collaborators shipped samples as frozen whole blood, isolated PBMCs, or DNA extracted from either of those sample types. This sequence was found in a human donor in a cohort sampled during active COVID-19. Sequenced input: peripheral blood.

In nucleotides, the sequence is TGTGCCATCAGTGAGTCGCCCGGACTAGCGGGAGAACAGAACGAGCAGTACTTC. It translates as CAISESPGLAGEQNEQYF. The V gene is TRBV10-3 and the J gene is TRBJ2-7; TRBD2 agrees with 13 junctional bases. There are 18 amino acids in the CDR3, from cysteine to phenylalanine inclusive. Only the CDR3 DNA stays, 54 bases, in frame from base 1. CDR1 and CDR2 are drawn from the germline V gene: ENHRY, SYGVKD. At the junction V is shortened by 0 bases and J by 5 bases; bases outside the gene matches: 10.